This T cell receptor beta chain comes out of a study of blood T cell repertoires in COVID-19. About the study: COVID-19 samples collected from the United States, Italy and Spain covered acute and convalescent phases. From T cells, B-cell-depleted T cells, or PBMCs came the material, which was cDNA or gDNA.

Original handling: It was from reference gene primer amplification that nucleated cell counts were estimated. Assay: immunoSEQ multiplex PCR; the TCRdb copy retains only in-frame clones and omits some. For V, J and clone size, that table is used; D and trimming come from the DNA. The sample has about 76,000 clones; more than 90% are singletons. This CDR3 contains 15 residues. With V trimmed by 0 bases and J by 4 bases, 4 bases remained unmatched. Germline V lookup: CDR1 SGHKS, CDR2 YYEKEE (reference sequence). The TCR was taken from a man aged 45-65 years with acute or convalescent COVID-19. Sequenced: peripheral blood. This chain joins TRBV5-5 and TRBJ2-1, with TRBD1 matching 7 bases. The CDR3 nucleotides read TGTGCCAGCAGCTTGGGGGACAGCCTATACAATGAGCAGTTCTTC. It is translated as CASSLGDSLYNEQFF. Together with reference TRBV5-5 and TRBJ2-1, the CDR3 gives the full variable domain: DAGVTQSPTHLIKTRGQQVTLRCSPISGHKSVSWYQQVLGQGPQFIFQYYEKEERGRGNFPDRFSARQFPNYSSELNVNALLLGDSALYLCASSLGDSLYNEQFFGPGTRLTVL.